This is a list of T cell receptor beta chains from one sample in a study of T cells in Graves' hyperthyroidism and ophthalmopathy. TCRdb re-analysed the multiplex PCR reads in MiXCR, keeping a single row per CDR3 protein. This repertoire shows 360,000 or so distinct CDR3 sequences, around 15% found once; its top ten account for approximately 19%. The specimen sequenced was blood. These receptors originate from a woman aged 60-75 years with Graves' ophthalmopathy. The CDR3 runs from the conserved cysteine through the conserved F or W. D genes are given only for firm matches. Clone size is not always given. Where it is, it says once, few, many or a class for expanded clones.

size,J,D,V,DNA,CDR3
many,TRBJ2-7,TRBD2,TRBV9,TGTGCCAGCAGCCCTCGCGGAGCGGGAGACGAGCAGTACTTC,CASSPRGAGDEQYF
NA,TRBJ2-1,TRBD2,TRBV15,TGTGCCACCAGCAGAGACCCGGGACTAGCGGGAGATGAGCAGTTCTTC,CATSRDPGLAGDEQFF
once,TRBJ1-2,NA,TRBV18,TGTGCCAGCTCCCGACAGACCGGGACTTATGGCTACACCTTC,CASSRQTGTYGYTF
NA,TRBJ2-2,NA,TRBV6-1,TGTGCCAGCAGGAAGGAGCGGGTCAATTTTGGGGAGCTGTTTTTT,CASRKERVNFGELFF
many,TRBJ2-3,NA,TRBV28,TGTGCCAGCAGTTTGCCGCTAGCTGATACGCAGTATTTT,CASSLPLADTQYF
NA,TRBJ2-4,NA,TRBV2,TGTGCCAGCAGTGATTCCGTGAACATTCAGTACTTC,CASSDSVNIQYF
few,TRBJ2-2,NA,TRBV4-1,TGCGCCAGCAGCCAAGACGGTACGAACACCGGGGAGCTGTTTTTT,CASSQDGTNTGELFF
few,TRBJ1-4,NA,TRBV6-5,TGTGCCAGCAGTTACGGGGAAAAACTGTTTTTT,CASSYGEKLFF
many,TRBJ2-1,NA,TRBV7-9,TGTGCCAGCAGGGGGGGGGAGGGGGAAATCTACAATGAGCAGTTCTTC,CASRGGEGEIYNEQFF
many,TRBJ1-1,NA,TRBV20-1,TGCAGTGCTAGAGATCGGAAGGGACTGAACACTGAAGCTTTCTTT,CSARDRKGLNTEAFF
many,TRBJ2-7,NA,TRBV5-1,TGCGCCAGCAGCTTGGGACTAGTAGGGAACGAGCAGTACTTC,CASSLGLVGNEQYF
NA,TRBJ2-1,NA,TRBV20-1,TGCAGTGCGGCGGCCGTGGACTCGCGCTCCTACAATGAGCAGTTCTTC,CSAAAVDSRSYNEQFF
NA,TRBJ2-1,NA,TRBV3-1,TGTGCCAGCAGCCAAGATGAGCGGGTATCCTACAATGAGCAGTTCTTC,CASSQDERVSYNEQFF
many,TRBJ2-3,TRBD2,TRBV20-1,TGCAGTGCTAGGTTCCATCTAGCGGGAGGCCGTGGTACGCAGTATTTT,CSARFHLAGGRGTQYF
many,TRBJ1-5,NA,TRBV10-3,TGTGCCATCAGTGCCCAGGCGGATCAGCCCCAGCATTTT,CAISAQADQPQHF
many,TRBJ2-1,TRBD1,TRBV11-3,TGTGCCAGCAGCCCGGACAGGGGTTTGTTGGGTGAGCAGTTCTTC,CASSPDRGLLGEQFF
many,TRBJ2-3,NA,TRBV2,TGTGCCAGCATGCTCGTAGCCTGGGATACGCAGTATTTT,CASMLVAWDTQYF
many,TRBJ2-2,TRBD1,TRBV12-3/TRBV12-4,TGTGCCAGCAGTTGGGGTGACAGGGGGGACACCGGGGAGCTGTTTTTT,CASSWGDRGDTGELFF
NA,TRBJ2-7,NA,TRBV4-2,TGTGCCAGCAGCCAAGTGAACAACGGCTTCATTACCTACGAGCAGTACTTC,CASSQVNNGFITYEQYF
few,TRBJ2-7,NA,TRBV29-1,TGCAGCGTTGAATCTTGGGAGCCCTCCTACGAGCAGTACTTC,CSVESWEPSYEQYF
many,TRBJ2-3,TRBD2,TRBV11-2,TGTGCCAGCAGCTCCGGGAGGGCGAGCACAGATACGCAGTATTTT,CASSSGRASTDTQYF
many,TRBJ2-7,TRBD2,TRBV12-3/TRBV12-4,TGTGCCAGCAGTTCCGGGGGGGGTGGTCAGCTCCACGAGCAGTACTTC,CASSSGGGGQLHEQYF
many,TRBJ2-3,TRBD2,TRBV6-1,TGTGCCAGCAGTGAAGGGATGACGGGAGGGAACACAGATACGCAGTATTTT,CASSEGMTGGNTDTQYF
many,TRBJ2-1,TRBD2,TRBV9,TGTGCCAGCAGCGTAACTAGCGGGACCTACAATGAGCAGTTCTTC,CASSVTSGTYNEQFF
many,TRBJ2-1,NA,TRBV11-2,TGTGCCAGCAGCCTTGCCCCTGCGTTAAGCTCCTACAATGAGCAGTTCTTC,CASSLAPALSSYNEQFF
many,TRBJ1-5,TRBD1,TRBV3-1,TGTGCCAGCAGCCAAACAGGGGGACAGCCCCAGCATTTT,CASSQTGGQPQHF
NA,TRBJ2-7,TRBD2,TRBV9,TGTGCCAGCAGCGTAGGGCTAGCGGGAGTCTACGAGCAGTACTTC,CASSVGLAGVYEQYF
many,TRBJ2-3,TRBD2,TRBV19,TGTGCCAGTAGTATTATTAGCGGGATTAGCACAGATACGCAGTATTTT,CASSIISGISTDTQYF
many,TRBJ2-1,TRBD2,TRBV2,TGTGCCAGCACGCGGGAGCAAACTTTCAATGAGCAGTTCTTC,CASTREQTFNEQFF
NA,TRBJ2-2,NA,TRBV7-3,TGTGCCAGCAGCTTAAGTATCAGAACCGGGGAGCTGTTTTTT,CASSLSIRTGELFF
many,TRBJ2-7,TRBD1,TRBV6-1,TGTGCCAGCATCCGGGACAGGGACTCCTACGAGCAGTACTTC,CASIRDRDSYEQYF
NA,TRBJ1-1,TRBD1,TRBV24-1,TGTGCCACCAGTGATCCGGGACAGGACACTGAAGCTTTCTTT,CATSDPGQDTEAFF
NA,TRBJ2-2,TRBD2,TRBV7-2,TGTGCCAGCAGCGGGGCGGGACTAGCGAGAATCTTTACCGGGGAGCTGTTTTTT,CASSGAGLARIFTGELFF
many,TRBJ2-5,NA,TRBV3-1,TGTGCCAGCAGCTACAACCCCCATCAAGAGACCCAGTACTTC,CASSYNPHQETQYF
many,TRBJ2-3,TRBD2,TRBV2,TGTGCCAGCAAGGTAGCGGGAGATGAAGATACGCAGTATTTT,CASKVAGDEDTQYF
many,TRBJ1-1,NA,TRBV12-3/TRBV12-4,TGTGCCAGCAGTTTGAGGGTTAACACTGAAGCTTTCTTT,CASSLRVNTEAFF
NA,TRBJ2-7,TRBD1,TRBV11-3,TGTGCCAGCAGTTCGACAGGGAAGAGCGAGCAGTACTTC,CASSSTGKSEQYF
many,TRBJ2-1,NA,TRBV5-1,TGCGCCAGCAGCTCACCCGGGGAGGACAATGAGCAGTTCTTC,CASSSPGEDNEQFF
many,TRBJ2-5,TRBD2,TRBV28,TGTGCCAGCAGTTCCGGGACTAGCGGGAAGACCCAGTACTTC,CASSSGTSGKTQYF
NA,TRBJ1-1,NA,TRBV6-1,TGTGCCAGCAGGGCAGGGACGAACACTGAAGCTTTCTTT,CASRAGTNTEAFF
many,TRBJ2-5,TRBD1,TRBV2,TGTGCCAGCAAGACCGGTAGAGGGGACAGCATACAAGAGACCCAGTACTTC,CASKTGRGDSIQETQYF
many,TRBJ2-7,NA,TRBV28,TGTGCCAGCAGGAATGCGTATCGGGACCCCAAGGGATACGAGCAGTACTTC,CASRNAYRDPKGYEQYF
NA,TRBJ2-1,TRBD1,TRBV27,TGTGCCAGCAGTCCCGGACAGGGAGTGGGTGAGCAGTTCTTC,CASSPGQGVGEQFF
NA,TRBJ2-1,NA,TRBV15,TGTGCCACCAGCACTCGGGAGAGGAATGAGCAGTTCTTC,CATSTRERNEQFF
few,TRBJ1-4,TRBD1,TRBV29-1,TGCAGCGTTGGGGGACAGAATAATGAAAAACTGTTTTTT,CSVGGQNNEKLFF
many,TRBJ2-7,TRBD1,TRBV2,TGTGCCAGCGCCGGGACAGCCCCCTACGAGCAGTACTTC,CASAGTAPYEQYF
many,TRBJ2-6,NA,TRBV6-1,TGTGCCAGCAGTCAAACCCTCTCTGGGGCCAACGTCCTGACTTTC,CASSQTLSGANVLTF
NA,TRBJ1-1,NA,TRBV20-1,TGCAGTGCTAGAGGGCGGTCTGGGTCTCCTGAAGCTTTCTTT,CSARGRSGSPEAFF
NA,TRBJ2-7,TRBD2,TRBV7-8,TGTGCCAGCAGCTTCCGGGACTACTCCTACGAGCAGTACTTC,CASSFRDYSYEQYF
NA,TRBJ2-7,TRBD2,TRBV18,TGTGCCAGCTCAGACAGCGGGAGTAAGGGGGGAGAGCAGTACTTC,CASSDSGSKGGEQYF
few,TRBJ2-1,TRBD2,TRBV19,TGTGCCAGTAGTATGGGACTAAGGAGGAATGAGCAGTTCTTC,CASSMGLRRNEQFF
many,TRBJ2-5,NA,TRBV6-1,TGTGCCGAAGCGGTGAGGCACGGGTTGGGTGAGACCCAGTACTTC,CAEAVRHGLGETQYF
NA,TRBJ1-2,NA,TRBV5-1,TGCGCCAGCAGTCCCGGGACGGAGGTCGGTGGCTACACCTTC,CASSPGTEVGGYTF
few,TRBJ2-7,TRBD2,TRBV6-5,TGTGCCAGCAGTTACGAGAGTGGACTAGCGGGAGTAGTGGAGCAGTACTTC,CASSYESGLAGVVEQYF